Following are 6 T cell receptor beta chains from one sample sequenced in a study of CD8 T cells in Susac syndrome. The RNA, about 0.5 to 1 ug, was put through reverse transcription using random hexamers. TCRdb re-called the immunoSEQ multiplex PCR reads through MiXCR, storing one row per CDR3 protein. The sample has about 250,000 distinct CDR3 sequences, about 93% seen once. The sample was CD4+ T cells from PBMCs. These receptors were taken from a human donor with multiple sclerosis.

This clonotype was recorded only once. The CDR3 bases are TGTGCCATCAGTCAAGGACAGGGGGCGCGGACTGAAGCTTTCTTT. Translation: CAISQGQGARTEAFF. V is TRBV10-3 and J is TRBJ1-1; 11 nucleotides match TRBD1. J was trimmed by 5 bases and V by 5 bases; bases with no gene match: 7. In germline, CDR1 is ENHRY, CDR2 SYGVKD. The CDR3 extends over 15 amino acids.

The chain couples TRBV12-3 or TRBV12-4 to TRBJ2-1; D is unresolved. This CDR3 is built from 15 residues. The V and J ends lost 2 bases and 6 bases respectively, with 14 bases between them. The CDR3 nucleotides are TGTGCCAGCAGTTTATACTCGTCCCGGGTCAATGAGCAGTTCTTC. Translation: CASSLYSSRVNEQFF.

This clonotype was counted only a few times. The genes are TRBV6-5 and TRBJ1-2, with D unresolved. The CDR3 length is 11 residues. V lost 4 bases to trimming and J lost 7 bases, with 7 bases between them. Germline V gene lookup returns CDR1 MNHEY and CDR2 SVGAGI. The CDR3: CASSSGGGYTF. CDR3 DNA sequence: TGTGCCAGCAGTTCTGGAGGTGGCTACACCTTC.

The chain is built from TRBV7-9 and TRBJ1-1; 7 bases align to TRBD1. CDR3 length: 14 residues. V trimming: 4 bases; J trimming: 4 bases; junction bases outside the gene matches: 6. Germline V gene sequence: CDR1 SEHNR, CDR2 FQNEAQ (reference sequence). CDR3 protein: CASSSRGDITEAFF. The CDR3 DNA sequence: TGTGCCAGCAGCTCCAGGGGGGACATCACTGAAGCTTTCTTT.

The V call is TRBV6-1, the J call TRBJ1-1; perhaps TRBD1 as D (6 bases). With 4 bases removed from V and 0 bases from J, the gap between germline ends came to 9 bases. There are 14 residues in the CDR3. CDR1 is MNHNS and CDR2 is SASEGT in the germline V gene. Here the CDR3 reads CASSGGHLNTEAFF. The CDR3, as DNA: TGTGCCAGCAGTGGGGGACACCTGAACACTGAAGCTTTCTTT.

CDR3 in amino acids: CASSLEADTYPSYF. CDR3 nucleotide sequence: TGTGCCAGCAGTTTAGAAGCCGATACTTACCCATCGTACTTC. The chain has TRBV12-3 or TRBV12-4 and TRBJ2-5; the D is unclear. This CDR3 is 14 amino acids long. With 1 base removed from V and 13 bases from J, the gap between germline ends came to 19 bases.